This TCR beta chain was recovered during a study of lung T cells in sarcoidosis with Löfgren's syndrome. This clonotype was detected ten times or more. The germline V gene encodes CDR1 MNHNS and CDR2 SASEGT. The CDR3 is made up of 11 amino acids. V was cut by 7 bases and J by 8 bases, with 11 bases left in between. TCRdb reprocessed the reads with MiXCR, giving one entry per CDR3 protein. This sample has some 65,000 distinct CDR3 sequences, with around 20% found just once. Material for sequencing was CD4+ T cells from PBMCs. The rearrangement uses TRBV6-1 and TRBJ1-1; tentatively, D is TRBD1 (5 bases). The sequence was obtained from a human donor with sarcoidosis (Löfgren's syndrome or another form), or a control subject (not recorded which). The CDR3 sequence is CASTTRGEAFF. CDR3 sequence (DNA): TGTGCCAGCACCACCCGGGGGGAAGCTTTCTTT.